The rows below give T cell receptor beta chains drawn from one sample of a study of T cell responses to AZD1222 COVID-19 vaccine. The assay was immunoSEQ multiplex PCR, and TCRdb's table has in-frame clones only and misses some. The table records 180,000 or so clones, about 95% of them present only once. Sequencing used peripheral blood, obtained on day 0 of AZD1222 vaccination. Every receptor here comes from an adult in good health. The CDR3 runs from the conserved cysteine through the conserved F or W. The order of the fields is clone size, J gene, V gene, D gene, CDR3 protein, CDR3 DNA. D genes are given only for firm matches. Expanded clones get a size class; other rows say once, few or many, or leave the size out.

size: once
J: TRBJ1-1
V: TRBV29-1
D: NA
CDR3: CSVGNWQEAFF
DNA: TGCAGCGTTGGAAATTGGCAGGAAGCTTTCTTT

size: NA
J: TRBJ1-3
V: TRBV4-1
D: NA
CDR3: CASSQPSNTIYF
DNA: TGCGCCAGCAGCCAACCCTCAAACACCATATATTTT

size: NA
J: TRBJ1-6
V: TRBV7-9
D: NA
CDR3: CASSSPSRGLNSPLHF
DNA: TGTGCCAGCAGCTCCCCCTCCCGGGGCCTAAATTCACCCCTCCACTTT

size: once
J: TRBJ1-2
V: TRBV7-2
D: NA
CDR3: CASSLIREVGYTF
DNA: TGTGCCAGCAGCTTAATACGAGAGGTTGGCTACACCTTC

size: once
J: TRBJ1-1
V: TRBV7-9
D: NA
CDR3: CASNTDMNTEAFF
DNA: TGTGCCAGCAATACGGATATGAACACTGAAGCTTTCTTT

size: NA
J: TRBJ1-3
V: TRBV7-2
D: NA
CDR3: CASSNRGGISGNTIYF
DNA: TGTGCCAGCAGCAACCGCGGGGGGATCTCTGGAAACACCATATATTTT

size: NA
J: TRBJ1-2
V: TRBV10-3
D: NA
CDR3: CAISGGPSSLNYGYTF
DNA: TGTGCCATCAGCGGCGGACCCAGTAGTTTGAACTATGGCTACACCTTC

size: NA
J: TRBJ1-6
V: TRBV28
D: NA
CDR3: CASTLRGPLGSLHF
DNA: TGTGCCAGCACCTTACGCGGGCCCCTTGGGTCCCTCCACTTT

size: NA
J: TRBJ1-4
V: TRBV4-2
D: NA
CDR3: CASSQDRGSGTNEKLFF
DNA: TGTGCCAGCAGCCAAGATAGGGGGAGCGGGACTAATGAAAAACTGTTTTTT

size: NA
J: TRBJ1-2
V: TRBV11-2
D: NA
CDR3: CASSADRFNGYTF
DNA: TGTGCCAGCAGCGCAGACAGGTTTAACGGCTACACCTTC

size: NA
J: TRBJ2-1
V: TRBV5-1
D: TRBD2
CDR3: CASSYLAGDNEQFF
DNA: TGCGCCAGCAGCTACCTAGCGGGAGATAATGAGCAGTTCTTC

size: NA
J: TRBJ1-5
V: TRBV12-5
D: TRBD1
CDR3: CASGLGQGQGNQPQHF
DNA: TGTGCTAGTGGTTTGGGCCAGGGACAGGGCAATCAGCCCCAGCATTTT

size: NA
J: TRBJ1-1
V: TRBV18
D: NA
CDR3: CASSRRAAEAFF
DNA: TGTGCCAGCTCACGGCGAGCCGCTGAAGCTTTCTTT

size: NA
J: TRBJ2-7
V: TRBV6-5
D: NA
CDR3: CATRLNGAYEQYF
DNA: TGTGCCACCAGACTAAATGGGGCCTACGAGCAGTACTTC

size: NA
J: TRBJ1-3
V: TRBV7-6
D: NA
CDR3: CASSASGNTIYF
DNA: TGTGCCAGCAGCGCCTCTGGAAACACCATATATTTT

size: NA
J: TRBJ2-1
V: TRBV19
D: TRBD2
CDR3: CATAIAGGEYNEQFF
DNA: TGTGCCACCGCTATAGCGGGAGGGGAGTACAATGAGCAGTTCTTC

size: NA
J: TRBJ1-6
V: TRBV12-3/TRBV12-4
D: NA
CDR3: CASSFARDSPLHF
DNA: TGTGCCAGCAGTTTCGCCAGAGATTCACCCCTCCACTTT

size: NA
J: TRBJ2-3
V: TRBV28
D: NA
CDR3: CASSLRPTSTDTQYF
DNA: TGTGCCAGCAGTCTCCGGCCAACTAGCACAGATACGCAGTATTTT

size: NA
J: TRBJ1-6
V: TRBV10-2
D: NA
CDR3: CASGVGIGYNSPLHF
DNA: TGCGCCAGCGGAGTGGGTATAGGCTATAATTCACCCCTCCACTTT

size: NA
J: TRBJ1-2
V: TRBV12-3/TRBV12-4
D: NA
CDR3: CASSLRSYGYTF
DNA: TGTGCCAGCAGCTTACGGTCCTATGGCTACACCTTC

size: NA
J: TRBJ2-2
V: TRBV7-5
D: NA
CDR3: CVRNAPSGSIDTGELFF
DNA: TGTGTCAGAAACGCGCCTAGCGGGAGTATAGACACCGGGGAGCTGTTTTTT

size: NA
J: TRBJ2-2
V: TRBV19
D: TRBD2
CDR3: CASLAALNTGELFF
DNA: TGTGCCAGTCTAGCGGCATTAAACACCGGGGAGCTGTTTTTT

size: NA
J: TRBJ2-1
V: TRBV5-1
D: NA
CDR3: CASSLGSRENEQFF
DNA: TGCGCCAGCAGCTTGGGGTCCCGAGAAAATGAGCAGTTCTTC

size: NA
J: TRBJ1-5
V: TRBV19
D: NA
CDR3: CASSITGDNQPQHF
DNA: TGTGCCAGTAGTATAACGGGGGACAATCAGCCCCAGCATTTT

size: NA
J: TRBJ1-1
V: TRBV28
D: TRBD1
CDR3: CASRRVGTGGTEAFF
DNA: TGTGCCAGCAGGCGGGTCGGGACAGGGGGCACTGAAGCTTTCTTT

size: once
J: TRBJ1-5
V: TRBV28
D: NA
CDR3: CASSSFRGAGPTGSNQPQHF
DNA: TGTGCCAGCAGTTCCTTTCGGGGGGCAGGCCCTACAGGTAGCAATCAGCCCCAGCATTTT

size: NA
J: TRBJ2-5
V: TRBV7-9
D: TRBD2
CDR3: CASSPRLAAETQYF
DNA: TGTGCCAGCAGCCCCAGACTAGCAGCGGAGACCCAGTACTTC

size: NA
J: TRBJ1-3
V: TRBV28
D: NA
CDR3: CASSWGGRRANTIYF
DNA: TGTGCCAGCAGTTGGGGGGGAAGAAGAGCAAACACCATATATTTT

size: NA
J: TRBJ1-2
V: TRBV7-9
D: NA
CDR3: CASSLEGGYGYTF
DNA: TGTGCCAGCAGCTTAGAAGGGGGCTATGGCTACACCTTC

size: NA
J: TRBJ1-4
V: TRBV7-9
D: NA
CDR3: CASSTAQVRFFEKLFF
DNA: TGTGCCAGCAGCACGGCACAGGTGCGGTTTTTTGAAAAACTGTTTTTT

size: NA
J: TRBJ1-4
V: TRBV18
D: NA
CDR3: CASSPSTGEKLFF
DNA: TGTGCCAGCTCACCAAGCACCGGGGAAAAACTGTTTTTT

size: NA
J: TRBJ1-2
V: TRBV4-1
D: TRBD1
CDR3: CASSSLGGTGKTYGYTF
DNA: TGCGCCAGCAGCTCCCTTGGGGGGACAGGAAAAACCTATGGCTACACCTTC

size: NA
J: TRBJ1-1
V: TRBV28
D: NA
CDR3: CASSLQGMNTEAFF
DNA: TGTGCCAGCAGTCTCCAAGGCATGAACACTGAAGCTTTCTTT

size: NA
J: TRBJ1-6
V: TRBV4-2
D: NA
CDR3: CASSQDYRENSPLHF
DNA: TGTGCCAGCAGCCAGGACTACAGGGAGAATTCACCCCTCCACTTT

size: once
J: TRBJ2-1
V: TRBV12-2
D: NA
CDR3: CASRLSASSYNEQFF
DNA: TGTGCAAGTCGTTTGAGCGCGAGCTCCTACAATGAGCAGTTCTTC

size: NA
J: TRBJ1-1
V: TRBV7-8
D: TRBD1
CDR3: CASSYRFRGPEAFF
DNA: TGTGCCAGCAGCTACCGTTTCAGGGGGCCCGAAGCTTTCTTT

size: once
J: TRBJ1-1
V: TRBV28
D: NA
CDR3: CASSFRGPYEAFF
DNA: TGTGCCAGCAGTTTCCGGGGACCTTATGAAGCTTTCTTT

size: NA
J: TRBJ1-2
V: TRBV19
D: TRBD1
CDR3: CASRIDRGRGYTF
DNA: TGTGCCAGTAGGATCGACAGGGGCCGAGGCTACACCTTC

size: NA
J: TRBJ2-7
V: TRBV25-1
D: NA
CDR3: CASSVVEVPEQYF
DNA: TGTGCCAGCTCTGTGGTGGAGGTCCCCGAGCAGTACTTC

size: NA
J: TRBJ1-5
V: TRBV6-5
D: NA
CDR3: CASSYSSVGLDQPQHF
DNA: TGTGCCAGCAGTTACTCTTCGGTCGGCTTGGATCAGCCCCAGCATTTT

size: NA
J: TRBJ2-7
V: TRBV6-6
D: NA
CDR3: CASSGGYSSYEQYF
DNA: TGTGCCAGCAGTGGGGGGTACAGCTCCTACGAGCAGTACTTC

size: NA
J: TRBJ1-6
V: TRBV6-5
D: NA
CDR3: CASSPDRNNSPLHF
DNA: TGTGCCAGCAGTCCCGACAGGAATAATTCACCCCTCCACTTT

size: NA
J: TRBJ1-2
V: TRBV7-8
D: NA
CDR3: CASSPRGGGGPGYTF
DNA: TGTGCCAGCAGCCCCCGGGGAGGCGGAGGCCCAGGCTACACCTTC

size: once
J: TRBJ2-7
V: TRBV6-5
D: TRBD1
CDR3: CASSYSISGGGEQYF
DNA: TGTGCCAGCAGTTACTCGATCTCAGGGGGCGGCGAGCAGTACTTC

size: once
J: TRBJ2-3
V: TRBV27
D: NA
CDR3: CASSFSFHRTDTQYF
DNA: TGTGCCAGCAGTTTTTCCTTCCACCGCACAGATACGCAGTATTTT

size: once
J: TRBJ1-1
V: TRBV24-1
D: NA
CDR3: CATSAQGPDTEAFF
DNA: TGTGCCACCAGTGCCCAGGGCCCCGACACTGAAGCTTTCTTT